Listed here is a single T cell receptor (beta chain). Recruited during active infection, patients (from Seattle) were subsequently followed longitudinally. These data originate in a study of blood T cell repertoires in COVID-19. For the study at large: COVID-19 samples collected from the United States, Italy and Spain covered acute and convalescent phases. Sample material is recorded as cDNA or gDNA derived from T cells, B-cell-depleted T cells, or PBMCs.

TCRdb keeps only in-frame clones here, not all; method: immunoSEQ multiplex PCR. The table records approximately 180,000 clones, approximately 81% of them present only once. The sequencing input was peripheral blood. This receptor was obtained from a person in their 70s with COVID-19, enrolled during active disease.

The CDR3 reads CASSVGLAGRLETQYF. CDR3 coding DNA: TGTGCCAGCAGCGTCGGACTAGCGGGAAGGCTAGAGACCCAGTACTTC. This chain connects TRBV3-1 (or the pseudogene TRBV3-2) to TRBJ2-5; 12 bases map to TRBD2. The germline V gene encodes CDR1 LGHDT and CDR2 YNNKEL (reference sequence). The CDR3 extends over 16 amino acids. V lost 5 bases and J lost 4; bases outside the gene matches: 8.